The 3 T cell receptor beta chains below all came from one sample that was sequenced in a study of post-analysis software for immune sequencing data. The antigens these receptors bind are not known. Study-level findings and limits: In patients, TRBV5-6, TRBV5-1 and TRBV20-1 belonged to several TRBV segments found more frequently than in controls.

The TCR beta cDNA libraries contained unique molecular identifiers. MiXCR, run by TCRdb on the PCR reads, gives a single entry per CDR3 protein. The sample contains roughly 540,000 distinct CDR3 sequences, approximately 31% of which appear only once. The sequenced sample was blood. These receptors were obtained from a girl aged 2-17 years with multiple sclerosis.

The J gene is TRBJ2-5, the V gene TRBV5-1; tentative D call: TRBD1 (5 bases). This CDR3 spans 15 amino acids. Germline V gene sequence: CDR1 SGHRS, CDR2 YFSETQ. V dropped 2 bases and J dropped 3 bases, with 14 bases sitting between them. The CDR3 loop reads CASSLRFQGKETQYF. The CDR3 bases are TGCGCCAGCAGCTTACGTTTCCAGGGTAAAGAGACCCAGTACTTC.

The genes are TRBV20-1 and TRBJ2-4; TRBD2 matches at 8 bases. CDR3 length: 19 residues. V lost 0 bases, J lost 1 base, and 14 bases stayed unmatched. The germline gives CDR1 DFQATT, CDR2 SNEGSKA (reference sequence). The CDR3 spells CSARDVARGAWRAKNIQYF. Written as DNA, the CDR3 is TGCAGTGCTAGAGATGTGGCGCGGGGGGCGTGGAGGGCCAAAAACATTCAGTACTTC.

There are many counts of this clonotype. This sequence joins TRBV27 and TRBJ2-7; D not resolved. CDR1 is MNHEY and CDR2 is SMNVEV in the germline V gene (reference sequence). The V and J ends lost 1 base and 2 bases respectively, with 9 bases between them. The CDR3 has 14 amino acids. CDR3 coding DNA: TGTGCCAGCAGTTTATACAGTCAGGCCTACGAGCAGTACTTC. Its protein product is CASSLYSQAYEQYF.